The T cell receptor (beta chain) described here comes from a study of blood T cell repertoires in COVID-19 (dated by TCRdb to about 2020). As for the study more broadly: The collaborator samples originated in the United States, Italy and Spain and spanned the acute and convalescent phases of COVID-19. Deeply sampled blood TCRbeta repertoires from subjects exposed to, actively infected with, or recovered from COVID-19 were included in the dataset. The samples were drawn from two sources: the first 160 participants of the ongoing ImmuneRACE study, and approximately 1,300 subjects contributed by 6 global collaborators. A freely available public database, intended as a resource for researchers studying the immune response to SARS-CoV-2, is where the repertoires were released. Where HLA class I and class II types were available, the types were taken from metadata supplied by the sample provider, not from assay-based typing. The prospective study material was composed of cDNA or gDNA derived from T cells, B-cell-depleted T cells, or PBMCs. A de-identified subject ID, COVID-19 status, age in years and sex were almost always included in the sample metadata.

On the study overall, not on this receptor specifically: Clinical and demographic metadata were provided uncurated, with the amount varying by source and participant.

This clone was detected a few times. It has no known antigen specificity. It has no much larger one-base neighbor in the sample; base qualities were not kept. The germline V gene yields ENHRY for CDR1 and SYGVKD for CDR2. The CDR3, from cysteine to phenylalanine, totals 16 residues. Only CDR3 DNA is held: 48 bases, read in frame from base 1. V is clipped by 3 bases and J by 1 base, and the sequence between their germline boundaries is 15 bases long. The immunoSEQ Assay, a bias-controlled multiplex PCR, was used to amplify TCRbeta CDR3 regions from genomic DNA. From the authors' description of their analysis: The number of nucleated cells in each sample was estimated from the amplification of reference gene primers within the assay. To quantify the absolute abundance of each unique TCRbeta CDR3 rearrangement, sequence reads were collapsed and filtered. For each sample, productive Simpson clonality was calculated by taking the square root of Simpson's diversity index across productive rearrangements. The clones in this table, taken by TCRdb from immuneACCESS, are in-frame only. Not every clone is retained; where verified, under half of the shortfall comes from an unresolved V gene, and the cause of the rest is unknown. That table furnishes V, J and clone size, whereas the DNA furnished D and trimming. The sample has about 210,000 clones on record, 65% to 90% of them singletons. Around 10% of the sample is in the top ten clones.

In the prospective study, participants were roughly 18 to 89 years old, resided in approximately 22 geographic areas of the United States, and were enrolled through a virtual design. To assign participants to cohorts, the prospective study relied on clinical history that participants themselves reported in a screening survey and a study questionnaire. Mobile phlebotomists in the prospective study collected whole blood, serum and a nasopharyngeal or oropharyngeal swab from every participant. Participants in the prospective study had the option to provide additional blood draws and questionnaires over a roughly two-month period. Before DNA extraction, blood samples from the prospective study were shipped at room temperature or frozen.

The source of this sequence is a woman in her forties or fifties with acute COVID-19. Input material: PBMCs or T cells enriched from blood (not recorded which). The chain is assembled from TRBV10-3 and TRBJ1-1, with no reliable assignment of the D segment. The CDR3 here reads CAISDGIGLENTEAFF. DNA sequence: TGTGCCATCAGTGACGGAATAGGACTTGAGAACACTGAAGCTTTCTTT.